Listed below are T cell receptor beta chains from one sample, sequenced in a study of blood T cell repertoires in COVID-19. Clones were read by immunoSEQ multiplex PCR, and TCRdb kept only the in-frame ones, dropping some. The data hold roughly 380,000 clones, with roughly 86% observed a single time. Sequencing was done on a sample of PBMCs or T cells enriched from blood (not recorded which). These receptors were taken from a man aged 25 to 40 who had recovered from COVID-19. CDR3s include the opening cysteine and the closing phenylalanine or tryptophan. The D gene is left open where the match is weak. Only some rows state a clone size, as once, few, many or a class for expanded clones.

v_gene	j_gene	abundance	d_gene	CDR3aa	CDR3nt
TRBV7-9	TRBJ2-7	few	NA	CASSPRLVAYEQYF	TGTGCCAGCAGCCCCCGACTAGTCGCCTACGAGCAGTACTTC
TRBV4-3	TRBJ2-7	once	TRBD1	CASSQGGNPGQGYEQYF	TGCGCCAGCAGCCAGGGGGGGAACCCGGGACAGGGTTACGAGCAGTACTTC
TRBV29-1	TRBJ1-2	NA	NA	CSVGQGDYGYTF	TGCAGCGTTGGGCAGGGTGATTATGGCTACACCTTC
TRBV10-3	TRBJ1-1	NA	NA	CATLMGAGGGEAFF	TGTGCCACCCTGATGGGGGCGGGGGGCGGTGAAGCTTTCTTT
TRBV27	TRBJ1-6	NA	TRBD1	CASMQGTGESPLHF	TGTGCCAGCATGCAAGGGACAGGGGAATCACCCCTCCACTTT
TRBV29-1	TRBJ1-1	NA	NA	CSVEGTMNTEAFF	TGCAGCGTTGAGGGGACAATGAACACTGAAGCTTTCTTT
TRBV3-1/TRBV3-2	TRBJ2-1	NA	TRBD1	CASSPIFGTANEQFF	TGTGCCAGCAGCCCGATTTTCGGGACAGCCAATGAGCAGTTCTTC
TRBV28	TRBJ1-3	NA	TRBD1	CASSFILQDRVNTIYF	TGTGCCAGCAGTTTTATTCTACAGGACAGGGTTAACACCATATATTTT
TRBV5-6	TRBJ2-3	NA	NA	CASSLTGLGADTQYF	TGTGCCAGCAGCTTGACGGGGTTAGGTGCAGATACGCAGTATTTT
TRBV10-3	TRBJ1-1	NA	TRBD1	CAIGGRMNTEAFF	TGTGCCATAGGGGGCAGGATGAACACTGAAGCTTTCTTT
TRBV6-5	TRBJ1-2	NA	NA	CASTRGDYGYTF	TGTGCCAGCACCAGGGGAGACTATGGCTACACCTTC
TRBV7-9	TRBJ1-1	NA	TRBD1	CASRLGQGGTEAFF	TGTGCCAGCAGGCTCGGCCAGGGGGGCACTGAAGCTTTCTTT
TRBV5-6	TRBJ1-2	NA	NA	CASSRTIYGYTF	TGTGCCAGCAGCCGGACAATATATGGCTACACCTTC
TRBV3-1/TRBV3-2	TRBJ1-3	NA	NA	CASSFPRGPSGNTIYF	TGTGCCAGCAGCTTCCCGCGGGGCCCCTCTGGAAACACCATATATTTT
TRBV19	TRBJ1-2	NA	NA	CASSIGGAFGYTF	TGTGCCAGTAGTATTGGGGGGGCCTTCGGCTACACCTTC
TRBV27	TRBJ1-1	NA	NA	CASSLRGAAEAFF	TGTGCCAGCAGTTTAAGAGGAGCGGCTGAAGCTTTCTTT
TRBV19	TRBJ2-1	NA	TRBD1	CASSPGTGGSNEQFF	TGTGCCAGTTCCCCCGGGACAGGGGGGAGCAATGAGCAGTTCTTC
TRBV6-5	TRBJ2-7	NA	TRBD1	CASSYLAGQARGEQYF	TGTGCCAGCAGTTACTTGGCGGGACAGGCCCGCGGCGAGCAGTACTTC
TRBV10-1	TRBJ1-1	few	TRBD1	CASSGSGGTNTEAFF	TGCGCCAGCAGCGGCTCAGGGGGCACTAACACTGAAGCTTTCTTT
TRBV4-2	TRBJ2-7	NA	NA	CASSPSGPSTYEQYF	TGTGCCAGCAGCCCCTCGGGTCCTAGCACCTACGAGCAGTACTTC
TRBV18	TRBJ1-4	NA	NA	CASSPQGLFEKLFF	TGTGCCAGCTCACCGCAGGGGTTGTTTGAAAAACTGTTTTTT
TRBV5-5	TRBJ2-5	NA	TRBD1	CASSLDRGRETQYF	TGTGCCAGCAGCCTGGACAGGGGGCGGGAGACCCAGTACTTC
TRBV18	TRBJ1-5	once	NA	CASSPRRPQGENSNQPQHF	TGTGCCAGCTCACCACGGCGGCCACAGGGCGAAAATAGCAATCAGCCCCAGCATTTT
TRBV9	TRBJ1-2	NA	NA	CASSLAEGGYGYTF	TGTGCCAGCAGCTTAGCCGAAGGAGGTTATGGCTACACCTTC